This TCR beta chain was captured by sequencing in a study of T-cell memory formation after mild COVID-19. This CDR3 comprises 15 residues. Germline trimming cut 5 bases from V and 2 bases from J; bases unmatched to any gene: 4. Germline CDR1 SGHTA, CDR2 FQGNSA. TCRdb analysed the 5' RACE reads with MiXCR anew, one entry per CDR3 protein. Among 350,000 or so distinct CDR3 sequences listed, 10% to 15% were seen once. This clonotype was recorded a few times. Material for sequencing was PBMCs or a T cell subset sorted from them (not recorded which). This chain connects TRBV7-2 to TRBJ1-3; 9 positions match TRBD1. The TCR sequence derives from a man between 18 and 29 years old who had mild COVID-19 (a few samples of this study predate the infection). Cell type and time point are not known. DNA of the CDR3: TGTGCCAGCAGCGACACAGGGGGCACTGGAAACACCATATATTTT. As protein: CASSDTGGTGNTIYF.